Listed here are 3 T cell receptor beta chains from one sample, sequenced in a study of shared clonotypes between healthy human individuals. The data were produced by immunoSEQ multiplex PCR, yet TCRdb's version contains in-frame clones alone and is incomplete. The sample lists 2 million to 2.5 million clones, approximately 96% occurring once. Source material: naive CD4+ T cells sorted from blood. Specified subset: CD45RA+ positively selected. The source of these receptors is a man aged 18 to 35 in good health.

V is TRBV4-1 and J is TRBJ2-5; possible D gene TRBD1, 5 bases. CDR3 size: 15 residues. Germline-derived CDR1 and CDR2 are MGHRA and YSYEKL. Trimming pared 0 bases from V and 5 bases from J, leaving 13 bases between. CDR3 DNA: TGCGCCAGCAGCCAAGAACAAGCAGGGCCGGAGACCCAGTACTTC. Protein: CASSQEQAGPETQYF.

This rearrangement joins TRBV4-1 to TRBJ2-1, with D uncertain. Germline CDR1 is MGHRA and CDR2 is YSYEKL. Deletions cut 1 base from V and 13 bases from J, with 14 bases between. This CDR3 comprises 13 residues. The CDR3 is CASSQAGSLIQFF. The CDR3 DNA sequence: TGCGCCAGCAGCCAAGCTGGAAGCCTTATACAGTTCTTC.

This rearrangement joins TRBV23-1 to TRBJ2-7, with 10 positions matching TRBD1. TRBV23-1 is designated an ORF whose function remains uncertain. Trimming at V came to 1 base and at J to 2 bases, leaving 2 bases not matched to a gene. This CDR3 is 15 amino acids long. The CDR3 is CASSQYGTGAYEQYF. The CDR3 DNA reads TGCGCCAGCAGTCAATATGGGACAGGGGCCTACGAGCAGTACTTC.